Each of the 2 T cell receptor beta chains below was sequenced from the same sample in a study of human T cells and chemical hapten exposure. The time point is: pre-sensitization, week 0. Treatment specified: therapeutic diphenylcyclopropenone sensitization with weekly scalp DPC. Using its own MiXCR run on the RACE reads, TCRdb lists one record per CDR3 protein. The sample holds fewer than 300,000 distinct CDR3 sequences; more than 6.5% are singletons and the top ten take 2.3%. Here the sequenced sample was whole blood, taken in connection with sensitization to the hapten diphenylcyclopropenone (DPC). These receptors originate from a woman aged 40 to 50 with alopecia areata. Some clones in this sample may be carry-over from other donors' samples.

The CDR3 loop reads CASSPYQPRGNEQFF. For the CDR3, the DNA is TGTGCCAGCAGTCCCTACCAGCCTAGGGGCAATGAGCAGTTCTTC. The chain carries TRBV28 and TRBJ2-1; the D gene is possibly TRBD1 (5 bases). CDR1 and CDR2 (germline): MDHEN, SYDVKM. The CDR3 spans 15 residues. V was cut by 5 bases and J by 6 bases, with 17 bases left in between.

This clonotype was recorded at least ten times. The V gene is TRBV4-3, the J gene TRBJ2-5, with unresolved D. The V and J ends lost 0 bases and 4 bases respectively, with 21 bases between them. The germline gives CDR1 LGHNA, CDR2 YSLEER. CDR3 length: 18 residues. In nucleotides, the CDR3 is TGCGCCAGCAGCCAAGACCCACATGCAAAAGAAGCCCGAGAGACCCAGTACTTC. As protein: CASSQDPHAKEARETQYF.